The rows below give T cell receptor beta chains drawn from one sample of a study of T cells in Graves' hyperthyroidism and ophthalmopathy. TCRdb processed the multiplex PCR reads anew with MiXCR; each CDR3 protein has one entry. The sample carries 400,000 to 600,000 distinct CDR3 sequences, 15% to 20% recorded once. The sequenced material came from blood. All receptors come from a young woman with Graves' ophthalmopathy. Each CDR3 is given with its conserved first and last residue. The order of the fields is clone size, D gene, V gene, J gene, CDR3 DNA, CDR3 protein. D genes are given only for firm matches. The size of a clone is reported for some rows only, either as once, few or many, or as a class for expanded clones.

clone_size: .; d_call: .; v_call: TRBV28; j_call: TRBJ1-2; cdr3_nt: TGTGCCAGCAGCCGTTCTAACTATGGCTACACCTTC; cdr3_aa: CASSRSNYGYTF
clone_size: .; d_call: .; v_call: TRBV5-1; j_call: TRBJ2-1; cdr3_nt: TGCGCCAGCAGCTCCGACACGGGGCAACAACAGTTCTTC; cdr3_aa: CASSSDTGQQQFF
clone_size: .; d_call: .; v_call: TRBV11-1; j_call: TRBJ2-2; cdr3_nt: TGTGCCAGCAGCTCACCCATAGCGGCCGGGGAGCTGTTTTTT; cdr3_aa: CASSSPIAAGELFF
clone_size: once; d_call: .; v_call: TRBV27; j_call: TRBJ1-1; cdr3_nt: TGTGCCAGCAGCCCGGACGGGGCGCAGGCCACTGAAGCTTTCTTT; cdr3_aa: CASSPDGAQATEAFF
clone_size: few; d_call: TRBD1; v_call: TRBV30; j_call: TRBJ1-5; cdr3_nt: TGTGCCTGGAGCCCCGGACAGGGGCCCAATCAGCCCCAGCATTTT; cdr3_aa: CAWSPGQGPNQPQHF
clone_size: .; d_call: .; v_call: TRBV29-1; j_call: TRBJ2-5; cdr3_nt: TGCAGCGTTGTCGGGGAAGAGACCCAGTACTTC; cdr3_aa: CSVVGEETQYF
clone_size: .; d_call: .; v_call: TRBV7-9; j_call: TRBJ1-5; cdr3_nt: TGTGCCAGCAGCTCAGACACCGGGTATCAGCCCCAGCATTTT; cdr3_aa: CASSSDTGYQPQHF
clone_size: many; d_call: TRBD2; v_call: TRBV20-1; j_call: TRBJ2-5; cdr3_nt: TGCAGTGCTCCCCCGAAGGGACTAGCGAGGTGGCAAGAGACCCAGTACTTC; cdr3_aa: CSAPPKGLARWQETQYF
clone_size: .; d_call: .; v_call: TRBV20-1; j_call: TRBJ2-1; cdr3_nt: TGCAGTGCTAGAGACGTGAGTGGGAACGAGCAGTTCTTC; cdr3_aa: CSARDVSGNEQFF
clone_size: .; d_call: TRBD1; v_call: TRBV28; j_call: TRBJ1-2; cdr3_nt: TGTGCCAGCAGTGAGGGGGCCTATGGCTACACCTTC; cdr3_aa: CASSEGAYGYTF
clone_size: few; d_call: TRBD1; v_call: TRBV5-1; j_call: TRBJ1-5; cdr3_nt: TGCGCCAGCAGCTTGGGAGTCAAGGGGGCCCGGGATCAGCCCCAGCATTTT; cdr3_aa: CASSLGVKGARDQPQHF
clone_size: .; d_call: .; v_call: TRBV28; j_call: TRBJ1-5; cdr3_nt: TGTGCCAGCACCTTGGGATTCATTTCTTATAGCAATCAGCCCCAGCATTTT; cdr3_aa: CASTLGFISYSNQPQHF
clone_size: many; d_call: .; v_call: TRBV2; j_call: TRBJ2-5; cdr3_nt: TGTGCCAGCAGTGAATTGCGCAGGGCTGAGACCCAGTACTTC; cdr3_aa: CASSELRRAETQYF
clone_size: .; d_call: TRBD2; v_call: TRBV6-5; j_call: TRBJ2-1; cdr3_nt: TGTGCCAGCAGTTTCTGGGGACTAGCGGGAGTATACAATGAGCAGTTCTTC; cdr3_aa: CASSFWGLAGVYNEQFF
clone_size: few; d_call: .; v_call: TRBV12-3/TRBV12-4; j_call: TRBJ2-1; cdr3_nt: TGTGCCATCAGTGAAAATCAGGGGACTTCTATTAAAGGCAATGAGCAGTTCTTC; cdr3_aa: CAISENQGTSIKGNEQFF
clone_size: .; d_call: TRBD1; v_call: TRBV15; j_call: TRBJ2-7; cdr3_nt: TGTGCCACCAGCAGAGATCGTGCAGGGGGTTACGAGCAGTACTTC; cdr3_aa: CATSRDRAGGYEQYF
clone_size: .; d_call: TRBD1; v_call: TRBV5-1; j_call: TRBJ1-5; cdr3_nt: TGCGCCAGCAGCTTGGAGTGGGGACAGGGAGCAGATACGCAGCATTTT; cdr3_aa: CASSLEWGQGADTQHF
clone_size: few; d_call: .; v_call: TRBV12-3/TRBV12-4; j_call: TRBJ1-5; cdr3_nt: TGTGCCAGCAGTCTATCAGACATTAGCAGTCAGCCCCAGCATTTT; cdr3_aa: CASSLSDISSQPQHF
clone_size: many; d_call: .; v_call: TRBV28; j_call: TRBJ2-3; cdr3_nt: TGTGCCAGCATTCCTGGGGGGTTTAGAGCGACGCAGTATTTT; cdr3_aa: CASIPGGFRATQYF
clone_size: many; d_call: TRBD2; v_call: TRBV20-1; j_call: TRBJ2-3; cdr3_nt: TGCAGTGCGACCGGACTAGCGGCGGGGGTTGCAGATACGCAGTATTTT; cdr3_aa: CSATGLAAGVADTQYF